This TCR beta chain was found in a study of blood T cell repertoires in COVID-19. Study details: Sites in the United States, Italy and Spain provided acute and convalescent COVID-19 samples. Sources were T cells, B-cell-depleted T cells, or PBMCs; the material itself was cDNA or gDNA.

This clone was found a few times. The CDR3 spans 17 residues. The V gene's germline CDR1 is SNHLY and CDR2 FYNNEI. J was trimmed by 0 bases and V by 6 bases; bases with no gene match: 7. Original data processing: Estimates of nucleated cell counts were drawn from the amplification of reference gene primers. The table came from immunoSEQ multiplex PCR; TCRdb's copy has only in-frame clones and leaves some out. That table supplies the V and J calls and clone size; D and trimming were determined from the DNA. The profile shows about 140,000 clones, around 86% of them singletons. The rearrangement uses TRBV2 and TRBJ2-6, with 8 bases matching TRBD1. The sequenced sample was peripheral blood. This sequence was found in a human donor in a cohort sampled during active COVID-19. This CDR3 is CASRAGGESSGANVLTF. CDR3 sequence (DNA): TGTGCCAGCAGGGCAGGGGGCGAGAGCTCTGGGGCCAACGTCCTGACTTTC.